Listed below are T cell receptor beta chains from one sample, sequenced in a study of PD-1 blockade in classical Hodgkin lymphoma. Using immunoSEQ multiplex PCR, the repertoire was profiled, and TCRdb retains in-frame clones only, with some absent. The sample carries 30,000 to 45,000 clones, 88% recorded once. This material consisted of peripheral blood mononuclear cells (PBMCs), taken before the second cycle of nivolumab. The receptors were sampled from a human donor with classical Hodgkin lymphoma. CDR3s include the opening cysteine and the closing phenylalanine or tryptophan. The D gene is left open where the match is weak. Size is stated for part of the rows, as once, few or many counts, or as a class when the clone is expanded.

J gene,V gene,D gene,clone size,CDR3 DNA,CDR3 protein
TRBJ2-7,TRBV29-1,TRBD2,NA,TGCAGCGCCCTTACTACTAGCGGGAGGCCTATCTACGAGCAGTACTTC,CSALTTSGRPIYEQYF
TRBJ2-1,TRBV30,NA,once,TGTGCCTGGAGTACTGGTCAGGGATCCTACAATGAGCAGTTCTTC,CAWSTGQGSYNEQFF
TRBJ2-7,TRBV14,TRBD2,NA,TGTGCCAGCAGCCGACTAGCGGGATTATACGAGCAGTACTTC,CASSRLAGLYEQYF
TRBJ1-2,TRBV6-6,NA,NA,TGTGCCAGCAGTTACGGCCCCCGGGGCTATGGCTACACCTTC,CASSYGPRGYGYTF
TRBJ2-7,TRBV19,TRBD1,NA,TGTGCCAGTAACCGGGACAGGACAGCAGAGCAGTACTTC,CASNRDRTAEQYF
TRBJ1-1,TRBV15,NA,NA,TGTGCCACCAGCAGCGGGGGCGTCGGCACTGAAGCTTTCTTT,CATSSGGVGTEAFF
TRBJ1-5,TRBV19,NA,NA,TGTGCCAGTAGTAGCGAGGAGAAGAATCAGCCCCAGCATTTT,CASSSEEKNQPQHF
TRBJ2-1,TRBV29-1,TRBD2,NA,TGCAGCGTTGGTGCCACCTGGAGCGGGAGTAGGAATGAGCAGTTCTTC,CSVGATWSGSRNEQFF
TRBJ1-1,TRBV29-1,NA,few,TGCAGCGTCGTTGGACAGCCAAACACTGAAGCTTTCTTT,CSVVGQPNTEAFF
TRBJ2-2,TRBV28,NA,NA,TGTGCCAGCAGTTTCCCACATTGGCGGAAGGTTGACACCGGGGAGCTGTTTTTT,CASSFPHWRKVDTGELFF
TRBJ2-7,TRBV29-1,TRBD1,NA,TGCAGCATCCGGGACAGCATTTTTTACGAGCAGTACTTC,CSIRDSIFYEQYF
TRBJ2-2,TRBV10-3,NA,NA,TGTGCCATCAGTGAGCTAACGGGATACACCGGGGAGCTGTTTTTT,CAISELTGYTGELFF
TRBJ1-4,TRBV10-1,NA,NA,TGCGCCAGCTCGGAGGGGGGGACTAATGAAAAACTGTTTTTT,CASSEGGTNEKLFF
TRBJ2-5,TRBV19,TRBD2,NA,TGTGCCAGTAGTACCCCGGGACTAGCGGGAGCGAGAGGAGAGACCCAGTACTTC,CASSTPGLAGARGETQYF
TRBJ2-2,TRBV10-2,TRBD1,NA,TGCGCCAGCAGTGAGTTTGACAGGGGGCTGGCCGGGGAGCTGTTTTTT,CASSEFDRGLAGELFF